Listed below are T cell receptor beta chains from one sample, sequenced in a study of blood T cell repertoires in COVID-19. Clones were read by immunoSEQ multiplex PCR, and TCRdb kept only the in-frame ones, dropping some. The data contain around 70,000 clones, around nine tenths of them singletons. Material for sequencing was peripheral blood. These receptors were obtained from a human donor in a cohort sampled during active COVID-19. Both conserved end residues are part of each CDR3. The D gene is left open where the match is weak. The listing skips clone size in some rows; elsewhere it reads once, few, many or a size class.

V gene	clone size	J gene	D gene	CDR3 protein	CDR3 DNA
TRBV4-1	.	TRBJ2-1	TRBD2	CASSQVAGAYNEQFF	TGCGCCAGCAGCCAAGTAGCGGGGGCCTACAATGAGCAGTTCTTC
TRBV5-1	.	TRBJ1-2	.	CASSLDPRPDYGYTF	TGCGCCAGCAGCTTGGACCCGCGGCCGGACTATGGCTACACCTTC
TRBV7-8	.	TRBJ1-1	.	CASSSPTTNTEAFF	TGTGCCAGCAGCTCCCCAACAACGAACACTGAAGCTTTCTTT
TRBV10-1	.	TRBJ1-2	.	CASSAVGTGNRTF	.
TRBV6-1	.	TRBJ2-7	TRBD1	CASSEGQASSYEQYF	TGTGCCAGCAGTGAGGGACAGGCGAGCTCCTACGAGCAGTACTTC
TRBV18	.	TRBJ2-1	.	CASSQPGGSNYNEQFF	TGTGCCAGCTCACAACCGGGCGGGTCCAACTACAATGAGCAGTTCTTC
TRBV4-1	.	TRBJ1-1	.	CASSHTGRGTEAFF	TGCGCCAGCAGCCACACAGGGAGGGGCACTGAAGCTTTCTTT
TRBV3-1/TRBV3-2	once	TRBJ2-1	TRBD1	CASSQAGQGARDEQFF	TGTGCCAGCAGCCAAGCGGGACAGGGGGCGCGGGATGAGCAGTTCTTC
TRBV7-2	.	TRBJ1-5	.	CASSLMGPNQPQHF	TGTGCCAGCAGCTTAATGGGCCCCAATCAGCCCCAGCATTTT
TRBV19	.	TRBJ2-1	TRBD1	CASSPVPGGTYNEQFF	TGTGCCAGTAGTCCCGTCCCAGGGGGAACCTACAATGAGCAGTTCTTC
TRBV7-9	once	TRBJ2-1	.	CASSFRGTEYNEQFF	TGTGCCAGCAGCTTCCGGGGGACAGAATACAATGAGCAGTTCTTC
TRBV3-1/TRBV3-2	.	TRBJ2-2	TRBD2	CASSSGLNTGELFF	TGTGCCAGCAGCTCGGGACTAAACACCGGGGAGCTGTTTTTT
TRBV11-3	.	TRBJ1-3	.	CASSTEFGNTIYF	TGTGCCAGCAGTACAGAATTTGGAAACACCATATATTTT
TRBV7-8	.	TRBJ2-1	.	CASSFPRGNEQFF	TGTGCCAGCAGCTTCCCCCGGGGCAATGAGCAGTTCTTC
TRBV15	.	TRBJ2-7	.	CATSRDLGAEQYF	TGTGCCACCAGCAGAGATCTTGGGGCCGAGCAGTACTTC
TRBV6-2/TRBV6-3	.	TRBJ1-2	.	CASSYSSGSNYGYTF	TGTGCCAGCAGTTACTCATCGGGGAGTAACTATGGCTACACCTTC
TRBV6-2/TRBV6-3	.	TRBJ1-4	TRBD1	CASSTRGTGATNEKLFF	TGTGCCAGCAGCACCAGAGGGACAGGAGCAACTAATGAAAAACTGTTTTTT
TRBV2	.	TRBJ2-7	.	CASKTGGREQYF	TGTGCCAGCAAAACCGGGGGTCGCGAGCAGTACTTC
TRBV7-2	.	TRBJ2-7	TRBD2	CASSFAGGQSYEQYF	TGTGCCAGCAGCTTTGCGGGGGGGCAGTCCTACGAGCAGTACTTC
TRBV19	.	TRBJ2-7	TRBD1	CASSLTGTGTYEQYF	TGTGCCAGTAGTTTAACCGGGACAGGCACCTACGAGCAGTACTTC
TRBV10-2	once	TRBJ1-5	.	CASSEQGSNQPQHF	TGCGCCAGCAGTGAGCAGGGGAGTAATCAGCCCCAGCATTTT
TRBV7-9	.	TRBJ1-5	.	CASSLAGGNQPQHF	TGTGCCAGCAGCTTAGCAGGGGGCAATCAGCCCCAGCATTTT
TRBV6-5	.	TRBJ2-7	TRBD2	CASRREREGSYEQYF	TGTGCCAGCAGAAGGGAGAGGGAGGGATCCTACGAGCAGTACTTC
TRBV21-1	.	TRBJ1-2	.	CASSKSISWDRHIDGYTF	TGTGCCAGCAGCAAATCTATATCTTGGGACAGGCATATAGACGGCTACACCTTC
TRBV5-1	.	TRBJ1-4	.	CASSLAGGIGEKLFF	TGCGCCAGCAGCTTGGCCGGGGGGATAGGAGAAAAACTGTTTTTT
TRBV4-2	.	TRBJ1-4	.	CASAGQPDEKLFF	TGTGCCAGCGCTGGACAGCCTGATGAAAAACTGTTTTTT
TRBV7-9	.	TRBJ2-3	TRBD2	CASSSRDSRLAGGRDTQYF	TGTGCCAGCAGCTCTCGGGACTCAAGACTAGCGGGGGGCCGAGATACGCAGTATTTT
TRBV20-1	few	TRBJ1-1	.	CSASRGGAQYTEAFF	TGCAGTGCTAGTCGAGGGGGGGCACAGTACACTGAAGCTTTCTTT
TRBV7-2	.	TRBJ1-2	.	CASSLVDRRYGYTF	TGTGCCAGCAGCTTAGTCGACAGACGCTATGGCTACACCTTC
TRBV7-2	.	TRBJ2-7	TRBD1	CASSLGTGAEQYF	TGTGCCAGCAGCTTAGGGACAGGGGCCGAGCAGTACTTC
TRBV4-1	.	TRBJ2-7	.	CASSQVPPVASYEQYF	TGCGCCAGCAGCCAAGTCCCCCCGGTAGCCTCCTACGAGCAGTACTTC
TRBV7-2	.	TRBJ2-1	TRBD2	CASSSQPGLNNEQFF	TGTGCCAGCAGCTCGCAACCGGGACTAAACAATGAGCAGTTCTTC
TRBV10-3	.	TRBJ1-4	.	CAIPGGGAGPTVGAGGNEKLFF	TGTGCCATCCCTGGGGGGGGAGCCGGGCCCACAGTAGGAGCCGGGGGCAATGAAAAACTGTTTTTT
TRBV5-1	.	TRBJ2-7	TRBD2	CASSLGRGEAYEQYF	TGCGCCAGCAGCTTGGGGCGGGGGGAGGCCTACGAGCAGTACTTC
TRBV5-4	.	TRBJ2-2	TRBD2	CASSLLGTSGRELFF	TGTGCCAGCAGCTTGCTAGGGACTAGTGGGCGGGAGCTGTTTTTT
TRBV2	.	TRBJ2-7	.	CASSLADYTYEQYF	TGTGCCAGCAGTTTAGCGGACTACACCTACGAGCAGTACTTC
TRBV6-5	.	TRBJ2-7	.	CASSSRVEAYEQYF	TGTGCCAGCAGTAGCCGGGTGGAAGCCTACGAGCAGTACTTC
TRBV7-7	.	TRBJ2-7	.	CASSPSWLLGAEQYF	TGTGCTAGCAGCCCTTCCTGGCTGCTGGGCGCCGAGCAGTACTTC
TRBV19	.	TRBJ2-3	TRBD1	CASSIDRTGGEYRTDTQYF	TGTGCCAGTAGTATAGACCGGACAGGGGGCGAGTACCGCACAGATACGCAGTATTTT
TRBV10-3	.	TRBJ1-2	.	CAISDGTGYGYTF	TGTGCCATCAGTGATGGTACAGGGTATGGCTACACCTTC
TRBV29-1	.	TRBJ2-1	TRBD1	CSVRGGQSYNEQFF	TGCAGCGTTAGAGGGGGACAGAGCTACAATGAGCAGTTCTTC
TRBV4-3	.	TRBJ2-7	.	CASSQDIGGSYEQYF	TGCGCCAGCAGCCAAGATATCGGGGGATCGTACGAGCAGTACTTC
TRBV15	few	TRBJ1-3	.	CATSKLSSGNTIYF	TGTGCCACCAGTAAGTTGAGCTCTGGAAACACCATATATTTT
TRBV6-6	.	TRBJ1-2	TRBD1	CASRSTQGAAYGYTF	TGTGCCAGCAGGTCCACCCAGGGGGCAGCCTATGGCTACACCTTC
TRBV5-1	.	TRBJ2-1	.	CASSLGTVYNEQFF	TGCGCCAGCAGCTTGGGGACAGTATACAATGAGCAGTTCTTC
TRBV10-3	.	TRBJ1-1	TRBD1	CAISRDSVVVTEAFF	TGTGCCATCAGCCGGGACAGTGTGGTAGTCACTGAAGCTTTCTTT
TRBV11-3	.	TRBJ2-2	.	CASSLSPANTGELFF	TGTGCCAGCAGCTTATCTCCCGCGAACACCGGGGAGCTGTTTTTT
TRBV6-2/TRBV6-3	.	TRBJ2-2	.	CASSLRVDTGELFF	TGTGCCAGCAGCCTACGGGTGGACACCGGGGAGCTGTTTTTT
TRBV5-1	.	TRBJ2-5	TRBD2	CASSSSQAGGQETQYF	TGCGCCAGCAGTTCCTCACAAGCGGGGGGGCAAGAGACCCAGTACTTC
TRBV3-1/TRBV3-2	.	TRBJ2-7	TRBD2	CASSQGAGDPYEQYF	TGTGCCAGCAGCCAAGGGGCGGGGGACCCCTACGAGCAGTACTTC
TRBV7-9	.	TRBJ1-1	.	CASSEGQRNTEAFF	TGTGCCAGCAGCGAGGGACAACGGAACACTGAAGCTTTCTTT